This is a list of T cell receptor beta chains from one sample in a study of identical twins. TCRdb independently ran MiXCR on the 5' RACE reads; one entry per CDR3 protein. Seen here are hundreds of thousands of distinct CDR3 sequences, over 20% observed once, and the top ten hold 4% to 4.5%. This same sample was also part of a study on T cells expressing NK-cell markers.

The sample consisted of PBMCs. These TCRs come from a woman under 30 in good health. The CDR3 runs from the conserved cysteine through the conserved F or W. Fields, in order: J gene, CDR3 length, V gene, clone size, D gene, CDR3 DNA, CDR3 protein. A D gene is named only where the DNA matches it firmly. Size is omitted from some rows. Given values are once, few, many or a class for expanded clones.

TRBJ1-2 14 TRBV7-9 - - TGTGCCAGCAGCCACCCGGAAGTGGATCGGGGCTACACCTTC CASSHPEVDRGYTF
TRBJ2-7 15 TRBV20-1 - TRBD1 TGCAGTGCTAGGGCCTGGACAGGGGGCCCCTACGAGCAGTACTTC CSARAWTGGPYEQYF
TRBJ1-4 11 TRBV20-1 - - TGCAGTGCCCAAGGCGGTGAAAAACTGTTTTTT CSAQGGEKLFF
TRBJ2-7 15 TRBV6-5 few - TGTGCCAGCAGTTACTCTGAGACTAGATCCTACGAGCAGTACTTC CASSYSETRSYEQYF
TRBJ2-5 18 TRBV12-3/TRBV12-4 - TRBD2 TGTGCCAGCAGCTACTGGGACTATCAAAGAAACTTCCAAGAGACCCAGTACTTC CASSYWDYQRNFQETQYF
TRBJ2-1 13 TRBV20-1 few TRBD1 TGCAGTGCTCTACAGGGGGGCTACAATGAGCAGTTCTTC CSALQGGYNEQFF
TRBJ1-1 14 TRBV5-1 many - TGCGCCAGCAGCTCGGGACACCAGAACACTGAAGCTTTCTTT CASSSGHQNTEAFF
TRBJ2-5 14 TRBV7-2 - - TGTGCCAGCAGAGTCGGTGGCCCGGAGGAGACCCAGTACTTC CASRVGGPEETQYF
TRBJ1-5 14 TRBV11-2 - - TGTGCCAGCAGCCTACCAAGGCCCTATCAGCCCCAGCATTTT CASSLPRPYQPQHF
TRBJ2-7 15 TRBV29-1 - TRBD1 TGCAGCGTTGCCATACGGACAGGGCAGCACTACGAGCAGTACTTC CSVAIRTGQHYEQYF
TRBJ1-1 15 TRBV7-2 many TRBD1 TGTGCCAGCAGCGCCCGGGACAGGAACCCCGGTGAAGCTTTCTTT CASSARDRNPGEAFF
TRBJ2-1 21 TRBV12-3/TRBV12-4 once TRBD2 TGTGCCAGCAGTTTCGGAGTCGGAGGACTAGCGGTTTATCGCTCCTACAATGAGCAGTTCTTC CASSFGVGGLAVYRSYNEQFF
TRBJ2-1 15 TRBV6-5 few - TGTGCCAGCAGTTTTGGGACGGTACTCTACAATGAGCAGTTCTTC CASSFGTVLYNEQFF
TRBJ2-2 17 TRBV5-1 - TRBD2 TGCGCCAGCGATCCTACTAGCGGGGGGTTGTCCACCGGGGAGCTGTTTTTT CASDPTSGGLSTGELFF
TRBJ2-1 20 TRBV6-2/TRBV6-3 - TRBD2 TGTGCCAGCAGTATTCCCACCGGGACTAGCCGGTCGGGGATAATCAATGAGCAGTTCTTC CASSIPTGTSRSGIINEQFF
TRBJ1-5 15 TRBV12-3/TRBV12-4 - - TGTGCCAGCAGTGAACGGGGGCCGGGGGATCAGCCCCAGCATTTT CASSERGPGDQPQHF
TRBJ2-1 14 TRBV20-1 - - TGCAGTGTTGAACTTAGCGGTAGTACCAATGAGCAGTTCTTC CSVELSGSTNEQFF
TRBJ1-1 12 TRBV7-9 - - TGTGCCAGCAGCTTAGCGGTGGGGGTCGCTTTCTTT CASSLAVGVAFF
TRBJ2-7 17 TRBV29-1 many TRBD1 TGCAGCGTTGTCTTTCGCAGGGGGCAGCGGGCGTTTTACGAGCAGTACTTC CSVVFRRGQRAFYEQYF
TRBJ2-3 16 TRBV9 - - TGTGCCAGCAGCGTAGTAGGGTGGGGGGTAGGAGATACGCAGTATTTT CASSVVGWGVGDTQYF
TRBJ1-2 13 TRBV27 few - TGTGCCAGCAGTTTGATCGGGGGCGTTGGCTACACCTTC CASSLIGGVGYTF
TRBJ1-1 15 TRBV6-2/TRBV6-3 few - TGTGCCAGCAATCGGGCAGGGACCGGGGGGACTGAAGCTTTCTTT CASNRAGTGGTEAFF
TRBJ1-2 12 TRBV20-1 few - TGCAGTGCTGACCAGGGGAACTATGGCTACACCTTC CSADQGNYGYTF
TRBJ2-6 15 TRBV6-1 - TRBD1 TGTGCCAGCCGACAGGGGGTCTCTGGGGCCAACGTCCTGACTTTC CASRQGVSGANVLTF
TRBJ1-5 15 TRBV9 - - TGTGCCAGCAGCGTAGATTCTGGGAGGGGTCAGCCCCAGCATTTT CASSVDSGRGQPQHF
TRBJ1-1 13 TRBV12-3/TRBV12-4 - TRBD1 TGTGCCAGCAGTATACAGGGGGCGCGTGAAGCTTTCTTT CASSIQGAREAFF
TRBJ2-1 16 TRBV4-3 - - TGCGCCAGCAGCCAAGAAGTCCGGACGATTGGCAATGAGCAGTTCTTC CASSQEVRTIGNEQFF
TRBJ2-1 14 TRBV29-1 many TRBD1 TGCAGCGTTGAGCCTCCGGACAGGGGCGATGAGCAGTTCTTC CSVEPPDRGDEQFF
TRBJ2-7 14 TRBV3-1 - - TGTGCCAGCAGCCAAGAGAGCAGATTCTACGAGCAGTACTTC CASSQESRFYEQYF
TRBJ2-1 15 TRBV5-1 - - TGCGCCAGCAGCTTGTCTGGCGAACTACTCAATGAGCAGTTCTTC CASSLSGELLNEQFF
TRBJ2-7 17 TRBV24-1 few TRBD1 TGTGCCACCAGTGATAGCGGACAGGGGGCATTCCTCGCCGAGCAGTACTTC CATSDSGQGAFLAEQYF
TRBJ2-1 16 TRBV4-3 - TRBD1 TGCGCCAGCAGCCATTTAACCGGGACAGGGACAGGTGAGCAGTTCTTC CASSHLTGTGTGEQFF
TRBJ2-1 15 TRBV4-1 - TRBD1 TGCGCCAGCAGCCAAGGCCAGGGGGTCCACAATGAGCAGTTCTTC CASSQGQGVHNEQFF
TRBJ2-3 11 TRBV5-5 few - TGTGCCAGCAGCTTGGGTAGATTGGAGTATTTT CASSLGRLEYF
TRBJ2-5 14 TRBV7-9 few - TGTGCCAGCAGCCCTTGGAGTGTACAGGAGACCCAGTACTTC CASSPWSVQETQYF
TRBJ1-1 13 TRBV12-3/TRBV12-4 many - TGTGCCAGCAGTCTCGGGACTTGGACTGAAGCTTTCTTT CASSLGTWTEAFF
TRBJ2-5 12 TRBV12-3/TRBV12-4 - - TGTGCCAGCAGAAAGGTGGGACAGACCCAGTACTTC CASRKVGQTQYF
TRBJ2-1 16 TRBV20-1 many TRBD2 TGCAGTGCTAGAGGGACTAGCGGGAGGGCAGGCAATGAGCAGTTCTTC CSARGTSGRAGNEQFF
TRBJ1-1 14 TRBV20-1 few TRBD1 TGCAGTGCGGACGTCGGACAGGTGAACACTGAAGCTTTCTTT CSADVGQVNTEAFF
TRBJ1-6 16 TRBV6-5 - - TGTGCCAGCAATACTCGAGGGGGAGGCAATAATTCACCCCTCCACTTT CASNTRGGGNNSPLHF
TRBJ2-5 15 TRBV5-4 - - TGTGCCAGCAGACATTCATCCCCGAGGGGGGAGACCCAGTACTTC CASRHSSPRGETQYF
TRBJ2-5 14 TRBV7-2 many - TGTGCCAGCAGTTCAGGACTCTCGGAGGGGACCCAGTACTTC CASSSGLSEGTQYF
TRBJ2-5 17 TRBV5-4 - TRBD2 TGTGCCAGCAGCTTGAAACAACTAGCGGCGTACCAAGAGACCCAGTACTTC CASSLKQLAAYQETQYF
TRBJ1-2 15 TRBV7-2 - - TGTGCCAGCAGCTTAGTCCCAAAAGCTAACTATGGCTACACCTTC CASSLVPKANYGYTF
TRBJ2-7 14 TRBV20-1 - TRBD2 TGCAGTGCCGCAAGCGGGAAAGTCCCCTACGAGCAGTACTTC CSAASGKVPYEQYF